The clone carrying this T cell receptor beta chain has only a few counts. The antigen is not known. The CDR3 spans 16 residues. Germline CDR1 MNHNS, CDR2 SASEGT. V lost 2 bases, J lost 5 bases, and 9 bases stayed unmatched. The data derive from a study of response to subunit inactivated influenza vaccine. Each CDR3 protein is one row after TCRdb ran MiXCR on the RT-PCR reads. This sample carries about 800,000 distinct CDR3 sequences, less than 25% of them seen once, and the ten largest clones take roughly 10%. Study-level points and caveats: New T cells are recruited in small numbers by each seasonal influenza vaccination, according to the authors' suggestion.

The rearrangement uses TRBV6-1 and TRBJ2-3; 8 bases are a match to TRBD2. Here the sequenced sample was PBMCs from blood, taken roughly 5 days after vaccination. This clonotype originated in a man over 45 who received an inactivated influenza vaccine. The CDR3 loop reads CASSELNGRAGDTQYF. CDR3 bases: TGTGCCAGCAGTGAACTCAACGGGAGGGCCGGAGATACGCAGTATTTT.